This entry lists 2 T cell receptor beta chains sequenced from one sample in a study of CD8 T cells in Susac syndrome (dated by TCRdb to between 2019 and 2020). Library method: the immunoSEQ multiplex PCR assay. RNA was extracted with the RNeasy kit and about 0.5 to 1 ug was reverse transcribed using random hexamers. TCRdb itself trimmed the public reads at Q25 with fastp, ran MiXCR and retained productive beta chains. Duplicate CDR3 protein sequences are folded into a single record with the most common DNA and genes. The sample contains about 150,000 distinct CDR3 sequences, roughly 95% of them found a single time. The ten biggest clones cover approximately 0.17% of the sample. Sequencing was done on a sample of CD4+ T cells from PBMCs. The receptor set was obtained from a human donor with Susac syndrome.

This rearrangement joins TRBV18 to TRBJ2-7; the D is unclear. Trimming removed 3 bases from V and 7 bases from J, with 19 bases in between. The CDR3 consists of 15 residues. From germline, CDR1 is KGHSH and CDR2 LQKENI. CDR3 sequence reads: CASSPLTVSMREQYF. CDR3 in DNA: TGTGCCAGCTCACCCCTGACCGTTTCGATGAGGGAGCAGTACTTC.

The chain carries TRBV12-3 or TRBV12-4 and TRBJ1-2; TRBD1 aligns across 9 bases. Trimming removed 6 bases from V and 3 bases from J; junction bases left unmatched: 8. The CDR3 sequence is 15 residues long. This CDR3 reads CASSPTGGEYYGYTF. The CDR3 bases are TGTGCCAGCAGCCCAACAGGGGGCGAATACTATGGCTACACCTTC.